Presented here are 21 T cell receptor beta chains from one specimen sequenced in a study of T cell responses to AZD1222 COVID-19 vaccine. Using immunoSEQ multiplex PCR, the repertoire was profiled, and TCRdb retains in-frame clones only, with some absent. Of fewer than 120,000 clones listed, around 90% are singletons. This specimen consisted of peripheral blood, obtained on day 0 of AZD1222 vaccination. The receptors were gathered from an adult in good health.

The CDR3 DNA is TGTGCCAGCAGCTTGGGGGGGGCCGCAGGAGGGGTTGAGACCCAGTACTTC. Protein: CASSLGGAAGGVETQYF. The rearrangement uses TRBV5-6 and TRBJ2-5, with D perhaps given as TRBD1 or TRBD2 (6 bases each). The CDR3 extends over 17 amino acids. CDR1 is SGHDT, CDR2 YYEEEE, per germline. Trimming took 0 bases from V and 5 from J, leaving 20 bases between them.

This chain links TRBV5-1 with TRBJ1-4, with 8 bases aligning to TRBD1. Per germline, CDR1 SGHRS and CDR2 YFSETQ. CDR3 length equals 13 residues. Trimming removed 4 bases from V and 8 bases from J; junction bases left unmatched: 4. CDR3 DNA sequence: TGCGCCAGCAGCGAGGACAGGGTAGAAAAACTGTTTTTT. It yields the protein CASSEDRVEKLFF.

V usage is TRBV11-2 and J usage is TRBJ1-1; TRBD1 aligns across 11 bases. The junction had 8 bases not matched to a gene; V was cut back by 0 bases and J by 5 bases. There are 17 residues in the CDR3. CDR1 SGHAT and CDR2 FQNNGV come from the germline V gene. The CDR3 sequence is CASSLDRRDRGGTEAFF. CDR3 nucleotides: TGTGCCAGCAGCTTAGATCGAAGGGACAGGGGGGGAACTGAAGCTTTCTTT.

The genes are TRBV6-5 and TRBJ1-3, with TRBD1 as a possible D gene (6 bases). V lost 2 bases to trimming and J lost 9 bases, with 17 bases between them. Germline V lookup: CDR1 MNHEY, CDR2 SVGAGI. The length of the CDR3 is 15 residues. CDR3 coding DNA: TGTGCCAGCAGTTACACTGGGACAAGCGGAGGCACCATATATTTT. This codes for CASSYTGTSGGTIYF.

The rearrangement joins TRBV2 to TRBJ2-1; TRBD2 aligns across 11 bases. The CDR3 runs to 15 residues. CDR1 is SNHLY, CDR2 FYNNEI, per germline. J was trimmed by 2 bases and V by 4 bases; bases with no gene match: 1. The CDR3 reads CASSGSGRAYNEQFF. The CDR3 coding sequence is TGTGCCAGCAGTGGTAGCGGGAGGGCCTACAATGAGCAGTTCTTC.

This chain uses TRBV19 with TRBJ2-1, with TRBD2 identical over 8 bases. CDR3 length equals 15 residues. The germline V gene encodes CDR1 LNHDA and CDR2 SQIVND (reference sequence). Unmatched junction bases numbered 9, after V lost 8 bases and J lost 3 bases. CDR3 in amino acids: CASGVGLGDYNEQFF. CDR3 in DNA: TGTGCCAGTGGGGTGGGACTAGGTGACTACAATGAGCAGTTCTTC.

This clone showed up just a few times. The chain joins TRBV21-1 to TRBJ1-2; the D call in the table, TRBD1, was not verified against the DNA. TRBV21-1 is a pseudogene locus. The CDR3 is 13 residues long. CDR3 in DNA: TGTGCCAGCAGCAAAAGGGGCAGGGCCGGCTACACCTTC. Translated, it gives CASSKRGRAGYTF.

The V call is TRBV5-1, the J call TRBJ2-1; 12 bases map to TRBD2. CDR1 is SGHRS, CDR2 YFSETQ, per germline. The CDR3 extends over 19 amino acids. V lost 0 bases, J lost 0 bases, and 7 bases stayed unmatched. The CDR3 region is CASSLEASGGASSYNEQFF. The CDR3 region has the DNA TGCGCCAGCAGCTTGGAGGCTAGCGGGGGGGCTAGCTCCTACAATGAGCAGTTCTTC.

The chain recombines TRBV23-1 with TRBJ2-7; 9 positions agree with TRBD2. TRBV23-1 is noted as an ORF with a role that remains uncertain. The CDR3 is made up of 16 amino acids. With 3 bases clipped from V and 2 bases from J, the junction kept 8 bases outside the gene matches. CDR3 protein: CASSHQRAGGPYEQYF. CDR3 nucleotide sequence: TGCGCCAGCAGTCACCAAAGAGCGGGAGGACCCTACGAGCAGTACTTC.

The rearrangement uses TRBV7-2 and TRBJ2-5; D gene unclear. CDR1 and CDR2 (germline): SGHTA, FQGNSA. V was trimmed by 5 bases and J by 1 base, leaving 14 bases between them. The CDR3 contains 15 residues. CDR3 DNA: TGTGCCAGCAGCCCTAGGGTGGGGATCCAAGAGACCCAGTACTTC. It codes for CASSPRVGIQETQYF.

V gene TRBV3-1 (or the pseudogene TRBV3-2) combines with J gene TRBJ2-2; D not certain. V was shortened by 3 bases and J by 5 bases, with 1 base between the two germline ends. CDR3 length equals 11 residues. Germline CDR1 reads LGHDT; CDR2 reads YNNKEL (reference sequence). CDR3 bases: TGTGCCAGCAGCCATACCGGGGAGCTGTTTTTT. It yields the protein CASSHTGELFF.

This chain links TRBV5-1 with TRBJ2-7; 12 bases map to TRBD1. This CDR3 comprises 15 residues. Germline V CDR1 and CDR2: SGHRS, YFSETQ. V lost 3 bases, J lost 4 bases, and 5 bases stayed unmatched. The CDR3 loop is CASSSWGQGAYEQYF. CDR3 sequence (DNA): TGCGCCAGCAGCTCTTGGGGACAGGGGGCTTACGAGCAGTACTTC.

This chain connects TRBV7-2 to TRBJ2-7, with D tentatively TRBD1 or TRBD2 (6 bases each). The V and J ends lost 0 bases and 3 bases respectively, with 9 bases between them. CDR1 is SGHTA and CDR2 is FQGNSA in the germline V gene. CDR3 length: 14 amino acids. The CDR3 sequence is CASSLAGGYYEQYF. The DNA of the CDR3 is TGTGCCAGCAGCTTAGCAGGGGGGTACTACGAGCAGTACTTC.

This CDR3 is CASSFGTNTEAFF. CDR3 DNA sequence: TGTGCCAGCAGCTTTGGGACCAACACTGAAGCTTTCTTT. The V and J genes are TRBV11-3 and TRBJ1-1; maybe TRBD1 (5 bases). The V and J ends lost 3 bases and 2 bases respectively, with 7 bases between them. The CDR3 is made up of 13 amino acids. The germline CDR1 and CDR2 sequences are SGHNT and YENEEA.

This rearrangement joins TRBV18 to TRBJ2-7; perhaps TRBD2 as D (7 bases). CDR3 length: 14 amino acids. CDR1 KGHSH and CDR2 LQKENI come from the germline V gene. V was clipped by 4 bases and J by 3 bases, with 13 bases between them. The CDR3 nucleotides are TGTGCCAGCTCACGAGCGGGACACCTCTACGAGCAGTACTTC. Translated: CASSRAGHLYEQYF.

The chain links TRBV19 to TRBJ1-5, with D unclear. The CDR3 consists of 12 residues. V lost 4 bases and J 3 bases, leaving 4 bases between the germline ends. Germline V CDR1 and CDR2: LNHDA, SQIVND (reference sequence). CDR3 sequence reads: CASSKVNQPQHF. The CDR3 DNA sequence: TGTGCCAGTAGTAAGGTCAATCAGCCCCAGCATTTT.

The V and J genes are TRBV7-2 and TRBJ1-1, with TRBD1 as a possible D gene (6 bases). The germline CDR1 and CDR2 sequences are SGHTA and FQGNSA. With 0 bases removed from V and 1 base from J, the gap between germline ends came to 6 bases. The CDR3 has 14 residues. CDR3: CASSLATGNTEAFF. CDR3 nucleotides: TGTGCCAGCAGCTTAGCGACAGGGAACACTGAAGCTTTCTTT.

The chain combines TRBV21-1 with TRBJ1-4; the D call of TRBD1 is as the table states it, not checked on the DNA. TRBV21-1 is given as a pseudogene. This CDR3 is built from 16 residues. The CDR3 region has the DNA TGTGCCAGCAGCCGAGAACAGGGGGGTTTTGGGGAAAAACTGTTTTTT. It is translated as CASSREQGGFGEKLFF.

This clone was picked up a small number of times. The genes are TRBV6-1 and TRBJ1-1; the D is unclear. The CDR3 runs 13 residues. The V end was cut by 3 bases, the J end by 4 bases, with 9 bases between. CDR1 is MNHNS, CDR2 SASEGT, per germline. CDR3 in DNA: TGTGCCAGCAGTGATCCCCCGCTCACTGAAGCTTTCTTT. Translated, it gives CASSDPPLTEAFF.

This CDR3 is CASSLDGLLKEQYF. The DNA of the CDR3 is TGTGCCAGCAGCTTAGACGGCCTATTAAAGGAGCAGTACTTC. This chain joins TRBV11-2 and TRBJ2-7; no reliable D call. The CDR3 runs to 14 residues. The germline V and J ends were trimmed by 0 bases and 7 bases, with 13 bases remaining between them. Germline-derived CDR1 and CDR2 are SGHAT and FQNNGV.

This clone appeared a single time. The rearrangement joins TRBV3-1 (or the pseudogene TRBV3-2) to TRBJ2-6; D uncertain. The CDR3 runs 13 residues. The germline gives CDR1 LGHDT, CDR2 YNNKEL (reference sequence). Trimming pared 2 bases from V and 4 bases from J, leaving 3 bases between. The CDR3 protein is CASSQLGANVLTF. CDR3 sequence (DNA): TGTGCCAGCAGCCAACTCGGGGCCAACGTCCTGACTTTC.